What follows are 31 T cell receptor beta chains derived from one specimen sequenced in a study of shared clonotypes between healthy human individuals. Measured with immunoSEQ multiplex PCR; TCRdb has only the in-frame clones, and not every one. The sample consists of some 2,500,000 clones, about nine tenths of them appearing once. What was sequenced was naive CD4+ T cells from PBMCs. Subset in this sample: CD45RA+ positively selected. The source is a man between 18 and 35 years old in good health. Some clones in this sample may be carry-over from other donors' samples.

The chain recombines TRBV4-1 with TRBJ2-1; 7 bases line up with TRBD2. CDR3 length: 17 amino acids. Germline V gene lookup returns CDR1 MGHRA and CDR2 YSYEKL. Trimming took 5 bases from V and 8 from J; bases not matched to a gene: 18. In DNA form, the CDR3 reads TGCGCCAGCAGCGTAATGGGACTTGGGAGGGCCCTTGATGAGCAGTTCTTC. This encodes CASSVMGLGRALDEQFF.

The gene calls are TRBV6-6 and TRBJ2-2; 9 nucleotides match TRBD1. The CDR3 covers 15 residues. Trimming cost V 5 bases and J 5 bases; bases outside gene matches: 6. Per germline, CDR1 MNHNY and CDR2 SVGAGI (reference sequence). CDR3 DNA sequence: TGTGCCAGCAGTCGGACGACAGGGGGGACCGGGGAGCTGTTTTTT. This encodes CASSRTTGGTGELFF.

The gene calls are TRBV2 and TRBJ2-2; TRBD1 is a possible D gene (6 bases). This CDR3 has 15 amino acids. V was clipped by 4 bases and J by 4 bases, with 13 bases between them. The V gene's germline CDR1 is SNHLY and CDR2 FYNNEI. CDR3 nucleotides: TGTGCCAGCAGTGCGGCGCAGGGGACCACCGGGGAGCTGTTTTTT. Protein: CASSAAQGTTGELFF.

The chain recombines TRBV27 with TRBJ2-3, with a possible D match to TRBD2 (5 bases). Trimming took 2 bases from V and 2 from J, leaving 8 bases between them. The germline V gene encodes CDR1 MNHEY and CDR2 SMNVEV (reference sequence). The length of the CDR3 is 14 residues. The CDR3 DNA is TGTGCCAGCAGTTTAACCGGGATCACAGATACGCAGTATTTT. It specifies CASSLTGITDTQYF.

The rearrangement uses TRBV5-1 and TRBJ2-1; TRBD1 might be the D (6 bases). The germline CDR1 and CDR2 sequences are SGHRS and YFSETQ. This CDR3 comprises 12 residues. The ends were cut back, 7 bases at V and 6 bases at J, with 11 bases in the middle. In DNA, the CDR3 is TGCGCCAGCGGGCAGGGGCTCAATGAGCAGTTCTTC. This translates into CASGQGLNEQFF. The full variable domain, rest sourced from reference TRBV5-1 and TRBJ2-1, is KAGVTQTPRYLIKTRGQQVTLSCSPISGHRSVSWYQQTPGQGLQFLFEYFSETQRNKGNFPGRFSGRQFSNSRSEMNVSTLELGDSALYLCASGQGLNEQFFGPGTRLTVL.

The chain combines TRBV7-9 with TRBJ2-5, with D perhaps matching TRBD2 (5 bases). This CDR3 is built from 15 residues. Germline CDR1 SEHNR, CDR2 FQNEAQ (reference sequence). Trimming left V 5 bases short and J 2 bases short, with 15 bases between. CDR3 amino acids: CASSEGRAQQETQYF. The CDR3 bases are TGTGCCAGCAGCGAGGGTCGGGCACAACAAGAGACCCAGTACTTC. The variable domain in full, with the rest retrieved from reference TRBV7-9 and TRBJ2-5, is DTGVSQNPRHKITKRGQNVTFRCDPISEHNRLYWYRQTLGQGPEFLTYFQNEAQLEKSRLLSDRFSAERPKGSFSTLEIQRTEQGDSAMYLCASSEGRAQQETQYFGPGTRLLVL.

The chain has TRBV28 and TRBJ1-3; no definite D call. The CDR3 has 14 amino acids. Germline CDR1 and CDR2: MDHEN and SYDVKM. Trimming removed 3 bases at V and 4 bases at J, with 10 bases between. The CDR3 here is CASSLTSLGNTIYF. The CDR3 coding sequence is TGTGCCAGCAGTTTGACTTCCTTAGGAAACACCATATATTTT. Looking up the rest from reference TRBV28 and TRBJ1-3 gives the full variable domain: DVKVTQSSRYLVKRTGEKVFLECVQDMDHENMFWYRQDPGLGLRLIYFSYDVKMKEKGDIPEGYSVSREKKERFSLILESASTNQTSMYLCASSLTSLGNTIYFGEGSWLTVV.

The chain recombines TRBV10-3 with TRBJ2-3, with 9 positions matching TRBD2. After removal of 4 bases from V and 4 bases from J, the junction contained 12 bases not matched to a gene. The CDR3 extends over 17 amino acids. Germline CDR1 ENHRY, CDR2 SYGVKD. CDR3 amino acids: CAISADRAGGVPDTQYF. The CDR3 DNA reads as TGTGCCATCAGTGCCGACAGGGCGGGAGGGGTACCAGATACGCAGTATTTT.

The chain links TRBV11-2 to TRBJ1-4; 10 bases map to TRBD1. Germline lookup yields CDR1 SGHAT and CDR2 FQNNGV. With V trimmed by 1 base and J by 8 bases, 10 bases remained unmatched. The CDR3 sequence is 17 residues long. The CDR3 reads CASSLGQGAPWSEKLFF. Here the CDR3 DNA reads TGTGCCAGCAGCTTAGGACAGGGGGCACCCTGGAGCGAAAAACTGTTTTTT.

The CDR3 nucleotides are TGTGCCAGCAGCGCACATCCAGCCGACAGCCAGTCTAACACCGGGGAGCTGTTTTTT. Protein: CASSAHPADSQSNTGELFF. The V and J genes are TRBV7-3 and TRBJ2-2; D may be TRBD1 (5 bases). V lost 5 bases and J lost 2, with 24 bases in between. The CDR3 spans 19 residues. The germline gives CDR1 SGHTA, CDR2 FQGTGA.

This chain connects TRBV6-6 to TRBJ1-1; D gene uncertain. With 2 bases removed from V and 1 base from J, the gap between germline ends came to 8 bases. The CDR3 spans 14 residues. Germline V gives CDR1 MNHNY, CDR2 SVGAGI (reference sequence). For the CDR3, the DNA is TGTGCCAGCAGTTACCCAGGATCGAACACTGAAGCTTTCTTT. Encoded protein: CASSYPGSNTEAFF.

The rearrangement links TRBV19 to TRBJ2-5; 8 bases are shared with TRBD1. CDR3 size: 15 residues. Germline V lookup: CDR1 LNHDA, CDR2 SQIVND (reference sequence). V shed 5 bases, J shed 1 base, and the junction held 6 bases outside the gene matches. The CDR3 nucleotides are TGTGCCAGTAGTCCGCATGACAGGGGCCAAGAGACCCAGTACTTC. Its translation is CASSPHDRGQETQYF. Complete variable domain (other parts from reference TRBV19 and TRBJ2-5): DGGITQSPKYLFRKEGQNVTLSCEQNLNHDAMYWYRQDPGQGLRLIYYSQIVNDFQKGDIAEGYSVSREKKESFPLTVTSAQKNPTAFYLCASSPHDRGQETQYFGPGTRLLVL.

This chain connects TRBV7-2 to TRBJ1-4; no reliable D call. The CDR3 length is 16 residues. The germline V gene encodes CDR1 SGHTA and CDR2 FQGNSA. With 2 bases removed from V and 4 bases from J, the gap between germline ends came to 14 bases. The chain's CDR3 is CASSLMARLGNEKLFF. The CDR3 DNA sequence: TGTGCCAGCAGCTTAATGGCGAGGTTGGGTAATGAAAAACTGTTTTTT.

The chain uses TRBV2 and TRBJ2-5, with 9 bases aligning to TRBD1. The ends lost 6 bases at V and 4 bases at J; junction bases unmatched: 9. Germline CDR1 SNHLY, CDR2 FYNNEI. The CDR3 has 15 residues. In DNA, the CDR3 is TGTGCCAGCAGCGACCTTGGGACAGGGAGAGAGACCCAGTACTTC. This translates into CASSDLGTGRETQYF. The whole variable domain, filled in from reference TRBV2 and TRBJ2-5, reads EPEVTQTPSHQVTQMGQEVILRCVPISNHLYFYWYRQILGQKVEFLVSFYNNEISEKSEIFDDQFSVERPDGSNFTLKIRSTKLEDSAMYFCASSDLGTGRETQYFGPGTRLLVL.

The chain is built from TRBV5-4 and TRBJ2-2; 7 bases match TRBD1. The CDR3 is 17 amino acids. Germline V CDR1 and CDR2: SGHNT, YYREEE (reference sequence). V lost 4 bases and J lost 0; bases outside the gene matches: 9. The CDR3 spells CASSDASTGTNTGELFF. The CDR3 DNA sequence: TGTGCCAGCAGCGACGCCTCGACAGGGACGAACACCGGGGAGCTGTTTTTT.

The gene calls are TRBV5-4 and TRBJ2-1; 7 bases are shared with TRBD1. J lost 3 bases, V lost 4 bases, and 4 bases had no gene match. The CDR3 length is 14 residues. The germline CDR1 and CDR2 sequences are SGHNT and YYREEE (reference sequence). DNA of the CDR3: TGTGCCAGCAGCGCACGGGACAGCTACAATGAGCAGTTCTTC. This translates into CASSARDSYNEQFF.

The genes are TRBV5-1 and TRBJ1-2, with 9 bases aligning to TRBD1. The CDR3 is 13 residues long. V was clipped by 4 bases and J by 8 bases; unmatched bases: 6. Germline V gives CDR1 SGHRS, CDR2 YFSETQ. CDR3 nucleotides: TGCGCCAGCAGCGCTGGGACAGGGTACGGCTACACCTTC. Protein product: CASSAGTGYGYTF.

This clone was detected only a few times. CDR3 DNA: TGTGCCTGGAGTCGAGTCCGTGAAGCTTTCTTT. It yields the protein CAWSRVREAFF. The genes are TRBV30 and TRBJ1-1; unclear D gene. CDR3 size: 11 residues. Germline CDR1 reads GTSNPN; CDR2 reads SVGIG (reference sequence). V lost 2 bases, J lost 7 bases, and 8 bases lay in between.

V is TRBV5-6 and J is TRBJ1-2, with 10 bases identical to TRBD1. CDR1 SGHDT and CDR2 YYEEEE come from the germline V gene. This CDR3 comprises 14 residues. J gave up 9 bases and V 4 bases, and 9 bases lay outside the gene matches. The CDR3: CASSVKWTGGSYTF. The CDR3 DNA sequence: TGTGCCAGCAGCGTAAAATGGACAGGGGGAAGCTACACCTTC. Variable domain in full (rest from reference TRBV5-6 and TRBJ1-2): DAGVTQSPTHLIKTRGQQVTLRCSPKSGHDTVSWYQQALGQGPQFIFQYYEEEERQRGNFPDRFSGHQFPNYSSELNVNALLLGDSALYLCASSVKWTGGSYTFGSGTRLTVV.

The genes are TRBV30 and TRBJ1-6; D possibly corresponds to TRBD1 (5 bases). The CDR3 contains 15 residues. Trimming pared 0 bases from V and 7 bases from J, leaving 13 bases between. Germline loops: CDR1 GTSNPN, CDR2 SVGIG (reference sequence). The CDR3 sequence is CAWSVQAGGNSPLHF. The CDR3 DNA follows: TGTGCCTGGAGTGTACAGGCGGGGGGAAATTCACCCCTCCACTTT.

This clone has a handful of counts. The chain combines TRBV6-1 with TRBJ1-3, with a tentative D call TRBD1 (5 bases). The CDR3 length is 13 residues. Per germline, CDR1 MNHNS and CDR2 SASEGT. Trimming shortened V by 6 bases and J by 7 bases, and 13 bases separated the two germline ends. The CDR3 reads CASRPRGGNTIYF. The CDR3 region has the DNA TGTGCCAGCAGACCTCGTGGGGGGAACACCATATATTTT.

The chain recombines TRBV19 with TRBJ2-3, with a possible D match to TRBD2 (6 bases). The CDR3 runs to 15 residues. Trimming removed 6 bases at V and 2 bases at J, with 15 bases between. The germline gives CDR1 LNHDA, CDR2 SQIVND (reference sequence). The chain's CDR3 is CASSWQGRDTDTQYF. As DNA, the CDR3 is TGTGCCAGTAGCTGGCAAGGGCGGGACACAGATACGCAGTATTTT.

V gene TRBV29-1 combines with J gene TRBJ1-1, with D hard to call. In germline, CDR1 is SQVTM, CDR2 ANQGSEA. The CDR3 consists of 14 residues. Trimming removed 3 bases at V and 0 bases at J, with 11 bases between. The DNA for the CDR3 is TGCAGCGTTGACGGCAAAGCAATGAACACTGAAGCTTTCTTT. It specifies CSVDGKAMNTEAFF.

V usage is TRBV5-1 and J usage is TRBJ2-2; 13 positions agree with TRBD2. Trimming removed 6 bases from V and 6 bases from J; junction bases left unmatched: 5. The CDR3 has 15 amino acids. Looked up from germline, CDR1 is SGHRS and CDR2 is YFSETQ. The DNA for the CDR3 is TGCGCCAGCATGGGGACTAGCGGGATTTCCGGGGAGCTGTTTTTT. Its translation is CASMGTSGISGELFF.

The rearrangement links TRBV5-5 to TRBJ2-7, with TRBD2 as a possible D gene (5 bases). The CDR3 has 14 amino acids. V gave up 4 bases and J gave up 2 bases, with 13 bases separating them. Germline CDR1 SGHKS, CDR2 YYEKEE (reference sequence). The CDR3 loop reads CASSLLVTPYEQYF. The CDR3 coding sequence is TGTGCCAGCAGCCTACTAGTCACCCCCTACGAGCAGTACTTC.

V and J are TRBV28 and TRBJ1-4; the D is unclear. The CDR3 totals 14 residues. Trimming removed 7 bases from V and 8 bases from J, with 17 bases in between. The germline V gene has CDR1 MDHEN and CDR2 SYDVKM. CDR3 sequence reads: CASKISQLGEKLFF. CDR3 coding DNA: TGTGCCAGCAAAATATCACAGCTGGGGGAAAAACTGTTTTTT. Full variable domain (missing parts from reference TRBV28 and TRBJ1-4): DVKVTQSSRYLVKRTGEKVFLECVQDMDHENMFWYRQDPGLGLRLIYFSYDVKMKEKGDIPEGYSVSREKKERFSLILESASTNQTSMYLCASKISQLGEKLFFGSGTQLSVL.

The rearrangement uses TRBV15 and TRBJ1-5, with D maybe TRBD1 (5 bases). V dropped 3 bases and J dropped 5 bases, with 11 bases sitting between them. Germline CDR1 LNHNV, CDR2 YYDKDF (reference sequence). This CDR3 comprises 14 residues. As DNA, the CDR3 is TGTGCCACCAGCAGTGGGCTGGGGGATCAGCCCCAGCATTTT. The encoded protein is CATSSGLGDQPQHF.

DNA of the CDR3: TGTGCCAGCAGTACAATCGGACAGGGGGGCCATGGCTACACCTTC. This gives the protein CASSTIGQGGHGYTF. The chain is built from TRBV28 and TRBJ1-2; TRBD1 matches at 10 bases. Germline values: CDR1 MDHEN, CDR2 SYDVKM. V trimming: 5 bases; J trimming: 6 bases; junction bases outside the gene matches: 9. The CDR3 covers 15 residues.

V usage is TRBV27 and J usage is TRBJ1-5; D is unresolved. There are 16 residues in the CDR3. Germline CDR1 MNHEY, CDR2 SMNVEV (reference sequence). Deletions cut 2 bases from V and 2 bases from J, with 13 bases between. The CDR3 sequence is CASSLTWGSGNQPQHF. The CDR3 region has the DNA TGTGCCAGCAGTTTAACGTGGGGAAGTGGCAATCAGCCCCAGCATTTT.

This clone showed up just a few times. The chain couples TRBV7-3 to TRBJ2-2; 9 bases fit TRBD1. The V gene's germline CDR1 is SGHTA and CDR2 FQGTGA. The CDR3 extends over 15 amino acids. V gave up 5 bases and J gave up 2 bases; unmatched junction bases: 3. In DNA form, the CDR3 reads TGTGCCAGCAGCATGGACAGGGGAAACACCGGGGAGCTGTTTTTT. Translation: CASSMDRGNTGELFF. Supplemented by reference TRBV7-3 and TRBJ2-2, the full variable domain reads GAGVSQTPSNKVTEKGKYVELRCDPISGHTALYWYRQSLGQGPEFLIYFQGTGAADDSGLPNDRFFAVRPEGSVSTLKIQRTERGDSAVYLCASSMDRGNTGELFFGEGSRLTVL.

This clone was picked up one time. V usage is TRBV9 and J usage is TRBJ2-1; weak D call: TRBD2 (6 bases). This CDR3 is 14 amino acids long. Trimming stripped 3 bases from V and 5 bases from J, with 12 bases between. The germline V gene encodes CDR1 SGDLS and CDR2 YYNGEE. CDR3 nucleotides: TGTGCCAGCAGCGGTCAACTAGCCCACAATGAGCAGTTCTTC. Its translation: CASSGQLAHNEQFF. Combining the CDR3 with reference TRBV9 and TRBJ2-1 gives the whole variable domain DSGVTQTPKHLITATGQRVTLRCSPRSGDLSVYWYQQSLDQGLQFLIQYYNGEERAKGNILERFSAQQFPDLHSELNLSSLELGDSALYFCASSGQLAHNEQFFGPGTRLTVL.